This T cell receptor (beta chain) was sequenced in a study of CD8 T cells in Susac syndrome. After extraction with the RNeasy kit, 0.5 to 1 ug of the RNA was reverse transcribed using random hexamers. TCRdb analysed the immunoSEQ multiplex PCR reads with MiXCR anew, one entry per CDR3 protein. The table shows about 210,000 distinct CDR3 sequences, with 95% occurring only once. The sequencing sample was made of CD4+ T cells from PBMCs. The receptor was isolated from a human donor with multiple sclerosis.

CDR3 coding DNA: TGCAGTGCTAGGCGCCCGGGGGTTAGCACAGATACGCAGTATTTT. This codes for CSARRPGVSTDTQYF. The chain carries TRBV20-1 and TRBJ2-3; the D gene is possibly TRBD2 (6 bases). Germline CDR1 DFQATT, CDR2 SNEGSKA (reference sequence). This CDR3 has 15 residues. Trimming shortened V by 3 bases and J by 0 bases, and 13 bases separated the two germline ends.